One sample yielded the 28 T cell receptor beta chains listed below, sequenced in a study of blood T cell repertoires in COVID-19. Generated by immunoSEQ multiplex PCR, the TCRdb table keeps only in-frame clones and is missing some. Among some 140,000 clones listed, around 79% were seen once. The specimen sequenced was peripheral blood. All receptors derive from a man aged 80 or over with acute or convalescent COVID-19.

This chain links TRBV19 with TRBJ1-4; no clear D gene. CDR1 LNHDA and CDR2 SQIVND come from the germline V gene (reference sequence). This CDR3 spans 14 amino acids. V shed 1 base and J shed 6 bases, with 9 bases lying between them. The CDR3 is CASSIGLSDEKLFF. The DNA of the CDR3 is TGTGCCAGTAGTATAGGATTGAGTGATGAAAAACTGTTTTTT.

This chain uses TRBV5-1 with TRBJ1-1; TRBD1 matches 8 bases. This CDR3 region has 15 residues. The germline V gene has CDR1 SGHRS and CDR2 YFSETQ. J lost 1 base, V lost 2 bases, and 4 bases had no gene match. The CDR3 protein is CASSLQGGGNTEAFF. CDR3 coding DNA: TGCGCCAGCAGCTTACAGGGGGGAGGGAACACTGAAGCTTTCTTT.

This clone has a single count. This sequence joins TRBV6-6 and TRBJ2-2; the D gene is possibly TRBD1 (5 bases). CDR1 is MNHNY and CDR2 is SVGAGI in the germline V gene (reference sequence). CDR3 size: 12 residues. The germline V and J ends were trimmed by 8 bases and 7 bases, with 11 bases remaining between them. The CDR3 protein is CASPGMNGELFF. DNA for the CDR3: TGTGCCAGCCCAGGGATGAACGGGGAGCTGTTTTTT.

This CDR3 is CASSSRTGDYGYTF. CDR3 nucleotides: TGTGCCAGCAGCAGCAGGACAGGGGACTATGGCTACACCTTC. The chain combines TRBV11-3 with TRBJ1-2; 9 bases are a match to TRBD1. The CDR3 contains 14 residues. J gave up 3 bases and V 5 bases, and 4 bases lay outside the gene matches. Germline V gives CDR1 SGHNT, CDR2 YENEEA. Full variable domain (remainder filled in from reference TRBV11-3 and TRBJ1-2): EAGVVQSPRYKIIEKKQPVAFWCNPISGHNTLYWYLQNLGQGPELLIRYENEEAVDDSQLPKDRFSAERLKGVDSTLKIQPAELGDSAVYLCASSSRTGDYGYTFGSGTRLTVV.

This clone was counted once. The chain employs TRBV4-1 and TRBJ1-3, with unresolved D. The CDR3 runs to 15 residues. The V and J ends lost 6 bases and 0 bases respectively, with 12 bases between them. Germline CDR1 and CDR2: MGHRA and YSYEKL. This chain's CDR3 is CASRPTGNSGNTIYF. DNA of the CDR3: TGCGCCAGCAGGCCGACCGGGAACTCTGGAAACACCATATATTTT.

This sequence joins TRBV29-1 and TRBJ2-3; 7 bases are a match to TRBD1. V was clipped by 8 bases and J by 0 bases; unmatched bases: 8. This CDR3 contains 14 residues. CDR1 is SQVTM and CDR2 is ANQGSEA in the germline V gene. Here the CDR3 DNA reads TGCAGCAGTATGACAGGGCCTAGCACAGATACGCAGTATTTT. Protein: CSSMTGPSTDTQYF.

The rearrangement links TRBV30 to TRBJ2-7, with D perhaps matching TRBD2 (5 bases). The V and J ends lost 5 bases and 2 bases respectively, with 7 bases between them. The CDR3 extends over 11 amino acids. Germline CDR1 and CDR2: GTSNPN and SVGIG (reference sequence). For the CDR3, the DNA is TGTGCCTGGTCCGGGGCCTACGAGCAGTACTTC. Its protein is CAWSGAYEQYF.

V gene TRBV5-6 combines with J gene TRBJ2-1; TRBD1 matches at 8 bases. Germline assignment: CDR1 SGHDT and CDR2 YYEEEE. J was trimmed by 3 bases and V by 3 bases; bases with no gene match: 8. The CDR3 is 16 residues long. As DNA, the CDR3 is TGTGCCAGCAGCTCTTCGGACAGGGCATACTACAATGAGCAGTTCTTC. Translation gives CASSSSDRAYYNEQFF. The complete variable domain, with remaining parts taken from reference TRBV5-6 and TRBJ2-1, reads DAGVTQSPTHLIKTRGQQVTLRCSPKSGHDTVSWYQQALGQGPQFIFQYYEEEERQRGNFPDRFSGHQFPNYSSELNVNALLLGDSALYLCASSSSDRAYYNEQFFGPGTRLTVL.

The chain recombines TRBV19 with TRBJ2-1, with unresolved D. The CDR3 runs to 14 residues. The V gene lost 4 bases and the J gene lost 6 bases, with 13 bases spanning the gap. Germline loops: CDR1 LNHDA, CDR2 SQIVND (reference sequence). DNA of the CDR3: TGTGCCAGTAGTACTACCCCCCTGCGCAATGAGCAGTTCTTC. It is translated as CASSTTPLRNEQFF.

The rearrangement joins TRBV6-4 to TRBJ2-3, with 7 bases matching TRBD2. This CDR3 is 13 amino acids long. Germline values: CDR1 MRHNA, CDR2 SNTAGT. J gave up 6 bases and V 4 bases, and 4 bases lay outside the gene matches. The CDR3 is CASSVDGGDTQYF. The CDR3 DNA reads as TGTGCCAGCAGTGTCGACGGGGGGGATACGCAGTATTTT.

The chain couples TRBV2 to TRBJ1-6; D gene ambiguous. The CDR3 is 12 amino acids. Between the trimmed V and J ends, which lost 8 bases and 5 bases, there was a span of 7 bases. From germline, CDR1 is SNHLY and CDR2 FYNNEI. DNA of the CDR3: TGTGCCAGCCAGGCCGATAATTCACCCCTCCACTTT. Amino acids: CASQADNSPLHF.

The rearrangement links TRBV7-2 to TRBJ1-3; tentatively, D is TRBD1 (6 bases). Trimming took off 5 bases at V and 9 bases at J, with 23 bases between the two ends. This CDR3 comprises 16 residues. The germline V gene encodes CDR1 SGHTA and CDR2 FQGNSA. CDR3 sequence: CASSPQGGGVMSTIYF. Here the CDR3 DNA reads TGTGCCAGCAGCCCCCAAGGGGGAGGGGTGATGAGCACCATATATTTT.

The CDR3 coding sequence is TGTGCCATCAACGGCGGGTCGAACACCGGGGAGCTGTTTTTT. Protein sequence: CAINGGSNTGELFF. V and J are TRBV10-3 and TRBJ2-2, with a weak D call TRBD2 (5 bases). The CDR3 sequence is 14 residues long. Trimming removed 7 bases from V and 0 bases from J, with 9 bases in between. Germline CDR1 is ENHRY and CDR2 is SYGVKD.

This clone was seen once. V and J are TRBV5-5 and TRBJ2-2; no definite D call. The CDR3 sequence is 14 residues long. V lost 1 base and J lost 4, with 8 bases in between. CDR1 is SGHKS and CDR2 is YYEKEE in the germline V gene (reference sequence). The CDR3 nucleotides are TGTGCCAGCAGCTTGTTTCCCTCCACCGGGGAGCTGTTTTTT. Its protein is CASSLFPSTGELFF.

The chain carries TRBV29-1 and TRBJ1-1; 7 bases are shared with TRBD1. Per germline, CDR1 SQVTM and CDR2 ANQGSEA. The CDR3 contains 12 residues. The V and J ends lost 7 bases and 2 bases, in that order; junction bases with no gene match: 4. DNA of the CDR3: TGCAGCGCAGGACAGGTTAACACTGAAGCTTTCTTT. Its protein product is CSAGQVNTEAFF.

Note on this clone: The missing conserved phenylalanine or tryptophan at the end of this CDR3 makes a read error likely. Because the CDR3's place on the DNA is in doubt, the DNA is left out and the CDR3 is given as listed by TCRdb. The V gene is TRBV10-3, the J gene TRBJ2-7; the table's D call of TRBD1 was not tested on the DNA. From its first to its last residue, the CDR3 has 12 amino acids. Per germline, CDR1 ENHRY and CDR2 SYGVKD. The CDR3 reads CAISESIGTPAI.

This clone was seen a handful of times. The genes are TRBV11-3 and TRBJ2-1; D possibly corresponds to TRBD2 (6 bases). The CDR3 covers 13 residues. CDR1 SGHNT and CDR2 YENEEA come from the germline V gene. Between the trimmed V and J ends, which lost 5 bases and 5 bases, there was a span of 10 bases. CDR3 in DNA: TGTGCCAGCAGCCGGGACTTCAACAATGAGCAGTTCTTC. Translation: CASSRDFNNEQFF.

Written as DNA, the CDR3 is TGTGCCAGCAGCTTATTTGGGACAGAGGAGCAGTACTTC. Its translation: CASSLFGTEEQYF. The chain links TRBV11-3 to TRBJ2-7; 7 bases map to TRBD1. After removal of 2 bases from V and 7 bases from J, the junction contained 5 bases not matched to a gene. Germline CDR1 and CDR2: SGHNT and YENEEA. The CDR3 runs 13 residues.

The table lists this clone with a count of one. The CDR3 DNA follows: TGTGCCAGCAGCCCCGCTACGGGTCGTTCTAACTATGGCTACACCTTC. It specifies CASSPATGRSNYGYTF. This sequence joins TRBV7-8 and TRBJ1-2; no reliable D call. V lost 5 bases and J lost 0, with 16 bases in between. From germline, CDR1 is SGHVS and CDR2 FQNEAQ. The CDR3 runs 16 residues. Drawing the rest from reference TRBV7-8 and TRBJ1-2, the complete variable domain is GAGVSQSPRYKVAKRGQDVALRCDPISGHVSLFWYQQALGQGPEFLTYFQNEAQLDKSGLPSDRFFAERPEGSVSTLKIQRTQQEDSAVYLCASSPATGRSNYGYTFGSGTRLTVV.

The chain has TRBV10-3 and TRBJ2-2; 11 nucleotides agree with TRBD2. Trimming took 8 bases from V and 5 from J; bases not matched to a gene: 1. The CDR3 loop spans 13 amino acids. CDR1 ENHRY and CDR2 SYGVKD come from the germline V gene. The CDR3 here is CAIRLAGTGELFF. The CDR3 nucleotides read TGTGCCATCCGACTAGCGGGGACCGGGGAGCTGTTTTTT.

The CDR3 protein is CATNRGLTDTQYF. DNA for the CDR3: TGTGCCACTAACAGGGGGTTGACAGATACGCAGTATTTT. The chain joins TRBV11-3 to TRBJ2-3; 8 bases line up with TRBD1. The germline CDR1 and CDR2 sequences are SGHNT and YENEEA. Losses at the gene ends were 10 bases for V and 3 bases for J; bases not matched to a gene: 6. This CDR3 spans 13 amino acids.

This clone was counted between two and nine times. This chain connects TRBV7-2 to TRBJ2-2; D ambiguous. Trimming shortened V by 5 bases and J by 3 bases, and 4 bases separated the two germline ends. The CDR3 has 12 residues. Germline V lookup: CDR1 SGHTA, CDR2 FQGNSA. The CDR3 coding sequence is TGTGCCAGCAGCCCGTACACCGGGGAGCTGTTTTTT. Residues: CASSPYTGELFF.

The rearrangement links TRBV7-2 to TRBJ1-2; D uncertain. The CDR3 is 15 residues long. Germline assignment: CDR1 SGHTA and CDR2 FQGNSA. The V end was cut by 0 bases, the J end by 2 bases, with 10 bases between. CDR3 sequence (DNA): TGTGCCAGCAGCTTAGCGGAAGGGAGGAACTATGGCTACACCTTC. It is translated as CASSLAEGRNYGYTF. Looking up the rest from reference TRBV7-2 and TRBJ1-2 gives the full variable domain: GAGVSQSPSNKVTEKGKDVELRCDPISGHTALYWYRQSLGQGLEFLIYFQGNSAPDKSGLPSDRFSAERTGGSVSTLTIQRTQQEDSAVYLCASSLAEGRNYGYTFGSGTRLTVV.

This chain links TRBV18 with TRBJ2-1; tentative D call: TRBD1 (5 bases). CDR1 is KGHSH, CDR2 LQKENI, per germline. Trimming pared 6 bases from V and 4 bases from J, leaving 10 bases between. This CDR3 has 13 amino acids. In nucleotides, the CDR3 is TGTGCCAGCTCGACCTCAGGGTACAATGAGCAGTTCTTC. Encoded protein: CASSTSGYNEQFF.

This chain uses TRBV6-2 or TRBV6-3 with TRBJ2-2; 10 bases are shared with TRBD2. Unmatched junction bases numbered 7, after V lost 0 bases and J lost 3 bases. The CDR3 covers 18 residues. Germline loops: CDR1 MNHEY, CDR2 SVGEGT. CDR3 in DNA: TGTGCCAGCAGTTACTCGAAAGGGCTAGCGGGGGACACCGGGGAGCTGTTTTTT. Translated, it gives CASSYSKGLAGDTGELFF.

This chain uses TRBV5-1 with TRBJ2-5; maybe TRBD1 (6 bases). Deletions cut 1 base from V and 5 bases from J, with 12 bases between. The length of the CDR3 is 14 residues. Germline V gene data show CDR1 as SGHRS and CDR2 as YFSETQ. CDR3 sequence (DNA): TGCGCCAGCAGCTTGCAGGGGACCAGGGAGACCCAGTACTTC. The encoded protein is CASSLQGTRETQYF.

The chain is built from TRBV18 and TRBJ2-2, with 9 bases that match TRBD2. V lost 3 bases to trimming and J lost 0 bases; unmatched junction nucleotides: 5. This CDR3 contains 17 residues. From germline, CDR1 is KGHSH and CDR2 LQKENI. The DNA for the CDR3 is TGTGCCAGCTCACCCAGACTAGCGGACACGAACACCGGGGAGCTGTTTTTT. Its protein product is CASSPRLADTNTGELFF.

This chain connects TRBV5-1 to TRBJ2-5; D is possibly TRBD1 (5 bases). Trimming removed 2 bases at V and 1 base at J, with 15 bases between. The CDR3 contains 16 residues. Germline V gene sequence: CDR1 SGHRS, CDR2 YFSETQ. CDR3 bases: TGCGCCAGCAGCTTAGGGCGGACATATACCCAAGAGACCCAGTACTTC. As protein: CASSLGRTYTQETQYF.